These 14 T cell receptor beta chains originate from one sample sequenced in a study of blood T cell repertoires in COVID-19. Libraries were prepared by immunoSEQ multiplex PCR; TCRdb keeps only in-frame clonotypes and omits some of them. The table lists 100,000 to 150,000 clones, around four fifths of them singletons, with roughly 5.5% in the top ten. The specimen was peripheral blood. The receptors were sampled from a man between 60 and 70 years old with acute or convalescent COVID-19.

This chain joins TRBV10-3 and TRBJ1-4; TRBD1 might be the D (6 bases). The CDR3 spans 12 residues. V shed 10 bases and J shed 8 bases, with 14 bases lying between them. In germline, CDR1 is ENHRY, CDR2 SYGVKD. The CDR3: CATRDNREKLFF. The CDR3 coding sequence is TGTGCCACCCGGGACAACCGGGAAAAACTGTTTTTT.

In this sample, this clone turned up once. The genes are TRBV7-8 and TRBJ2-7; D possibly corresponds to TRBD2 (6 bases). This CDR3 region has 13 residues. Trimming cost V 3 bases and J 5 bases, with 11 bases left between them. Germline CDR1 is SGHVS and CDR2 is FQNEAQ. The DNA of the CDR3 is TGTGCCAGCAGCTTGGGGGACTTCAACGAGCAGTACTTC. It specifies CASSLGDFNEQYF.

This rearrangement joins TRBV30 to TRBJ2-3, with TRBD2 matching over 11 bases. Germline values: CDR1 GTSNPN, CDR2 SVGIG (reference sequence). CDR3 length equals 13 residues. With V trimmed by 5 bases and J by 5 bases, 3 bases remained unmatched. CDR3: CAWLAGGIDTQYF. CDR3 coding DNA: TGTGCCTGGCTAGCGGGAGGTATAGATACGCAGTATTTT.

This rearrangement joins TRBV6-4 to TRBJ2-3, with 10 bases identical to TRBD2. The trim removed 2 bases at V and 3 bases at J, leaving 5 bases unmatched. CDR1 is MRHNA, CDR2 SNTAGT, per germline. The CDR3 is 16 amino acids. CDR3 loop: CASSDESGGATDTQYF. The CDR3, as DNA: TGTGCCAGCAGTGACGAAAGCGGGGGGGCTACAGATACGCAGTATTTT.

This chain uses TRBV5-8 with TRBJ1-1, with TRBD1 matching 7 bases. The V segment lost 4 bases and the J segment 2 bases; nucleotides outside the gene matches: 8. Per germline, CDR1 SGHTS and CDR2 YDEGEE. The CDR3 loop spans 15 amino acids. CDR3 in amino acids: CASSVDRLKNTEAFF. CDR3 nucleotides: TGTGCCAGCAGCGTGGACAGGCTCAAAAACACTGAAGCTTTCTTT.

The V call is TRBV11-2, the J call TRBJ2-4, with D unclear. The germline CDR1 and CDR2 sequences are SGHAT and FQNNGV. The CDR3 is made up of 13 amino acids. V was clipped by 2 bases and J by 7 bases, with 9 bases between them. CDR3 sequence: CASSLTDRNIQYF. The CDR3 region has the DNA TGTGCCAGCAGCTTAACAGACCGGAACATTCAGTACTTC.

This sequence joins TRBV10-3 and TRBJ1-1; the D is unclear. The CDR3 covers 13 residues. The germline V and J ends were trimmed by 2 bases and 5 bases, with 9 bases remaining between them. Per the germline V gene, CDR1 is ENHRY and CDR2 is SYGVKD. CDR3: CAISEAPSTEAFF. The CDR3 nucleotides read TGTGCCATCAGTGAGGCCCCCAGTACTGAAGCTTTCTTT.

This clone has a single count. V is TRBV6-5 and J is TRBJ2-1, with 8 bases lining up with TRBD2. After removal of 2 bases from V and 6 bases from J, the junction contained 6 bases not matched to a gene. Germline V gene data show CDR1 as MNHEY and CDR2 as SVGAGI. This CDR3 is built from 15 residues. The DNA for the CDR3 is TGTGCCAGCAGTTACGGGCTAGCGGGTCCCAATGAGCAGTTCTTC. It yields the protein CASSYGLAGPNEQFF.

J is TRBJ1-1 and V is TRBV5-1; D uncertain. With 0 bases removed from V and 1 base from J, the gap between germline ends came to 7 bases. Germline V gene lookup returns CDR1 SGHRS and CDR2 YFSETQ. This CDR3 contains 14 residues. The DNA for the CDR3 is TGCGCCAGCAGCTTGGCCCGACAGAACACTGAAGCTTTCTTT. It yields the protein CASSLARQNTEAFF.

The V call is TRBV18, the J call TRBJ2-1; the D gene is possibly TRBD2 (6 bases). Germline V lookup: CDR1 KGHSH, CDR2 LQKENI. The V end lost 6 bases, the J end lost 7 bases, and 10 bases lay between the germline ends. The CDR3 has 12 amino acids. Written as DNA, the CDR3 is TGTGCCAGCTCGGGAGGTTTAAATGAGCAGTTCTTC. Translating gives CASSGGLNEQFF.

This clone has just a few counts. The V and J genes are TRBV7-2 and TRBJ1-4; D remains unclear. Germline assignment: CDR1 SGHTA and CDR2 FQGNSA. The V end lost 2 bases, the J end lost 8 bases, and 9 bases lay between the germline ends. The CDR3 runs 13 residues. The CDR3 loop is CASSLRFKEKLFF. CDR3 DNA sequence: TGTGCCAGCAGCTTACGGTTCAAGGAAAAACTGTTTTTT. The full variable domain, rest sourced from reference TRBV7-2 and TRBJ1-4, is GAGVSQSPSNKVTEKGKDVELRCDPISGHTALYWYRQSLGQGLEFLIYFQGNSAPDKSGLPSDRFSAERTGGSVSTLTIQRTQQEDSAVYLCASSLRFKEKLFFGSGTQLSVL.

This clone is labeled as medium-sized. This chain joins TRBV5-6 and TRBJ2-7, with TRBD2 matching 7 bases. CDR1 is SGHDT and CDR2 is YYEEEE in the germline V gene. The CDR3 has 17 amino acids. The V segment lost 3 bases and the J segment 7 bases; nucleotides outside the gene matches: 19. The CDR3 DNA reads as TGTGCCAGCAGCTCGAAGGCAGGGTTAGCGGGTCTGGGGGAGCAGTACTTC. This codes for CASSSKAGLAGLGEQYF.

V is TRBV2 and J is TRBJ2-1; tentative D call: TRBD2 (5 bases). Trimming took off 6 bases at V and 8 bases at J, with 20 bases between the two ends. This CDR3 contains 15 residues. Germline CDR1 SNHLY, CDR2 FYNNEI. CDR3 protein: CASRDSAPQVHEQFF. Here the CDR3 DNA reads TGTGCCAGCAGGGATAGCGCTCCTCAGGTCCATGAGCAGTTCTTC. The full variable domain, with the rest looked up from reference TRBV2 and TRBJ2-1, is EPEVTQTPSHQVTQMGQEVILRCVPISNHLYFYWYRQILGQKVEFLVSFYNNEISEKSEIFDDQFSVERPDGSNFTLKIRSTKLEDSAMYFCASRDSAPQVHEQFFGPGTRLTVL.

The genes are TRBV11-2 and TRBJ2-7; 7 positions match TRBD1. The CDR3 runs to 15 residues. Germline-derived CDR1 and CDR2 are SGHAT and FQNNGV. V shed 2 bases, J shed 5 bases, and the junction held 9 bases outside the gene matches. CDR3 sequence: CASSLMRQGLDEQYF. CDR3 sequence (DNA): TGTGCCAGCAGCTTAATGAGACAGGGTTTAGACGAGCAGTACTTC.